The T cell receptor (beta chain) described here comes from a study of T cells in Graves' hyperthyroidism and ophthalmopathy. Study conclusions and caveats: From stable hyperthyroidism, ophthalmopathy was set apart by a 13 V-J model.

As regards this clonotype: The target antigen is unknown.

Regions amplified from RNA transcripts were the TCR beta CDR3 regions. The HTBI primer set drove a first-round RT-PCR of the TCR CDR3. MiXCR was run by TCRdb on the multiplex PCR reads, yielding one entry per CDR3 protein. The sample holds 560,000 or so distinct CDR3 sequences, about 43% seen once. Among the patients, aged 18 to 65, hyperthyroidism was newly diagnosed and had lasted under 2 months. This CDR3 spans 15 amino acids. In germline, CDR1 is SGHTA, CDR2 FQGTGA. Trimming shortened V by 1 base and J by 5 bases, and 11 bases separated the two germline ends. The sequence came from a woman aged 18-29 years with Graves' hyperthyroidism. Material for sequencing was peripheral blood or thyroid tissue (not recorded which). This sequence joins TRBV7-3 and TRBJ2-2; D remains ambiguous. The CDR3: CASSLMGLWTGELFF. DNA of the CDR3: TGTGCCAGCAGCTTAATGGGTCTATGGACCGGGGAGCTGTTTTTT.